This TCR beta chain was found in a study of blood T cell repertoires in COVID-19. Study at large: Acute and convalescent COVID-19 specimens originated in the United States, Italy and Spain. The analysed material was cDNA or gDNA that came from T cells, B-cell-depleted T cells, or PBMCs.

In the original processing: Reference gene primer amplification gave nucleated cell count estimates. Sequencing was performed with immunoSEQ multiplex PCR; in TCRdb, only in-frame clones are kept and a portion is missing. V and J calls and clone size follow that table, whereas D and trimming were derived from the DNA. The sample holds about 140,000 clones; approximately 80% are singletons and the top ten take more than 8.5%. V was pared by 4 bases and J by 3 bases, with 3 bases of the junction left unmatched. Germline V gives CDR1 LNHNV, CDR2 YYDKDF (reference sequence). The CDR3 has 14 residues. Material: peripheral blood. This clonotype was obtained from a man between 60 and 75 years old with active or convalescent COVID-19. This chain uses TRBV15 with TRBJ1-5; 7 bases are a match to TRBD1. The CDR3 coding sequence is TGTGCCACCAGCACAGGGACAGCCAATCAGCCCCAGCATTTT. Protein: CATSTGTANQPQHF.